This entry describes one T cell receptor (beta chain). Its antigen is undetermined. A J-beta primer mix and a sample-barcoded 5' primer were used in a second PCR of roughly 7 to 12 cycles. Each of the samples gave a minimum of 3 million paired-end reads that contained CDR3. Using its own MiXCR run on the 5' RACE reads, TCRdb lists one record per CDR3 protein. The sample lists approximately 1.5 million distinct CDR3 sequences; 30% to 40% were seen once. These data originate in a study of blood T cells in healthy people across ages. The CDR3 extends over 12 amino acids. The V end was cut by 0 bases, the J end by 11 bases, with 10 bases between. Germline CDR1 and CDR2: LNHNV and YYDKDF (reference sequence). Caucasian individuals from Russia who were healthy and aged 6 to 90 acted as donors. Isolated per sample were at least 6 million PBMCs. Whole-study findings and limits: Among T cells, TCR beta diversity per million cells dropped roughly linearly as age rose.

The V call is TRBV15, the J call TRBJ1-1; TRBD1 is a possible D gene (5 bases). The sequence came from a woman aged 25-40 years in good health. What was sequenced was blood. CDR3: CATSRDQGRAFF. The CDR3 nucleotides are TGTGCCACCAGCAGAGACCAGGGTCGCGCTTTCTTT.